Below, one TCR beta chain is given with its context. Its antigen is currently unknown. This specimen comes from a study of CD8 T cells in acute hepatitis C reinfection. Time point described: naive CD8 control sorted from an acute-time-point sample. Produced via immunoSEQ multiplex PCR; TCRdb's table is partial and in-frame only. The table shows about 38,000 clones, with about 83% occurring only once. Broader study findings: NS3-1073 specific cells were too rare to sort at chronic follow-up. NS3-1073 specific repertoires were highly diverse across all groups. Preferential TRBV04 and TRBV06 usage appeared in all groups and was not explained by the naive pool.

This CDR3 has 14 amino acids. The V gene lost 2 bases and the J gene lost 5 bases, with 12 bases spanning the gap. CDR1 MNHEY and CDR2 SVGAGI come from the germline V gene. The TCR originated in a man aged 30 to 39 with chronic hepatitis C. The sample consisted of naive CD8+ T cells from PBMCs. V gene TRBV6-5 combines with J gene TRBJ2-5, with a tentative D call TRBD1 (6 bases). The CDR3 nucleotides read TGTGCCAGCAGTTACGTGGGGGCGGGTGAGACCCAGTACTTC. Translation gives CASSYVGAGETQYF.